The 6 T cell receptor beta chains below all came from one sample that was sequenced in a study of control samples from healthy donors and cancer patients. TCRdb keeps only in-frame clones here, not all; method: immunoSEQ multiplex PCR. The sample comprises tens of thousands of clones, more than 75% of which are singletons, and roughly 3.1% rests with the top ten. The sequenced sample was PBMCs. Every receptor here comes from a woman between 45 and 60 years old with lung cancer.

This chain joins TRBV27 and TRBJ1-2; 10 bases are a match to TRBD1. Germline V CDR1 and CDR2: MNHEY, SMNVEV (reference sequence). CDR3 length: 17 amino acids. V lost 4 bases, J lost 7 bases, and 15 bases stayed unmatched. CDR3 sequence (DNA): TGTGCCAGCAGTTCCCCGGGACAGGGGCCTTCTAAGAGTGGCTACACCTTC. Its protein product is CASSSPGQGPSKSGYTF.

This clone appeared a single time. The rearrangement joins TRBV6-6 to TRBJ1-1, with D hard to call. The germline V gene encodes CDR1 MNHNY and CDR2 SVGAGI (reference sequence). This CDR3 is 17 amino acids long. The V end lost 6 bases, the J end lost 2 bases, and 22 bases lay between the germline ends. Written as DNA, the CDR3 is TGTGCCAGCAGCCGAGCCTCAGATACTCGATTCAACACTGAAGCTTTCTTT. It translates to CASSRASDTRFNTEAFF.

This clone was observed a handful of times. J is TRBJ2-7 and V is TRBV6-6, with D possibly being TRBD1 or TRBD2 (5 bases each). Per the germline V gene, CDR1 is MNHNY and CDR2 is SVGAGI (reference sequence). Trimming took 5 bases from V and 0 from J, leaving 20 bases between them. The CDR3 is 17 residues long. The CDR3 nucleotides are TGTGCCAGCAGTCTCTTTGGGGGACCCATGAGCTCCTACGAGCAGTACTTC. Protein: CASSLFGGPMSSYEQYF.

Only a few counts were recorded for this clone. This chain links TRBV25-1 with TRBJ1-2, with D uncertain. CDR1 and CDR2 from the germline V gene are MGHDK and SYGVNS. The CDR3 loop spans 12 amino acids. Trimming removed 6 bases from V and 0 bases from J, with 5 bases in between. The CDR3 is CASRASNYGYTF. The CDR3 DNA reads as TGTGCCAGCAGGGCCTCTAACTATGGCTACACCTTC.

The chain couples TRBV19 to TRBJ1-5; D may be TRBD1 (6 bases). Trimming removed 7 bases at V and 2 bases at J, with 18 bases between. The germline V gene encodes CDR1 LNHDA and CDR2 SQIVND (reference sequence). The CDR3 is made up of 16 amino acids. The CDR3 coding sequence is TGTGCCAGTATCCCCCGGGGGGCCAGTGGCAATCAGCCCCAGCATTTT. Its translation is CASIPRGASGNQPQHF.

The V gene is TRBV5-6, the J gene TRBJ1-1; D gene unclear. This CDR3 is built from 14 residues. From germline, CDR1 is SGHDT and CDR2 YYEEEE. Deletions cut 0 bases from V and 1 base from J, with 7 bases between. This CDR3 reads CASSLDRQNTEAFF. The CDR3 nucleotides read TGTGCCAGCAGCTTGGATAGGCAGAACACTGAAGCTTTCTTT. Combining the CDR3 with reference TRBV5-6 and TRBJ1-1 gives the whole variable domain DAGVTQSPTHLIKTRGQQVTLRCSPKSGHDTVSWYQQALGQGPQFIFQYYEEEERQRGNFPDRFSGHQFPNYSSELNVNALLLGDSALYLCASSLDRQNTEAFFGQGTRLTVV.